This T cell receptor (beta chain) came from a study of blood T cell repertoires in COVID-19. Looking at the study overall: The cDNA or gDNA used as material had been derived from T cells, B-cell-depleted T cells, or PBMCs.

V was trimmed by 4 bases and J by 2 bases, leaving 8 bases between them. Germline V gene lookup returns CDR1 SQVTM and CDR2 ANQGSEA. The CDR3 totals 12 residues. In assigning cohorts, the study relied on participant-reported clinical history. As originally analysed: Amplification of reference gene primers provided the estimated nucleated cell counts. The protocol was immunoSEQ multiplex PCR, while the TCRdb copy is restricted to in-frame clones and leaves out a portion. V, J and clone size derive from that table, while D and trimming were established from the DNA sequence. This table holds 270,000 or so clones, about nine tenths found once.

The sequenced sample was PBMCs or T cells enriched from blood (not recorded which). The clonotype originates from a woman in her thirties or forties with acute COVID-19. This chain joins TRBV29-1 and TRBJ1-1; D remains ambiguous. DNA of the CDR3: TGCAGCGTTGTTCAGTCAAACACTGAAGCTTTCTTT. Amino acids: CSVVQSNTEAFF.